These T cell receptor beta chains were read from a single sample in a study of T cell repertoires in cytomegalovirus infection. No antigen has been identified for these receptors. TCRdb analysed the reads with MiXCR anew, one entry per CDR3 protein. The sample holds more than 250,000 distinct CDR3 sequences, more than 20% seen once. The source was cultured PBMCs, collected from culture after CMV antigen stimulation. The origin of the receptors is a human donor in good health (CMV status not recorded). Some clones in this sample may be carry-over from other donors' samples. Both conserved end residues are part of each CDR3. Fields, in order: D gene, V gene, clone size, J gene, CDR3 protein, CDR3 DNA. A D gene is named only where the DNA matches it firmly. Clone size is given for some rows only: seen once, a few or many times, or a class if the clone is expanded.

-	TRBV19	few	TRBJ2-1	CASFPSGVAHNEQFF	TGTGCCAGTTTCCCCTCAGGCGTAGCTCACAATGAGCAGTTCTTC
TRBD2	TRBV7-8	few	TRBJ2-3	CASSLGQLAGRMYF	TGTGCCAGCAGCTTAGGGCAACTAGCGGGCCGGATGTATTTT
-	TRBV5-1	few	TRBJ1-5	CASSPRSPGEPQHF	TGCGCCAGCAGCCCGAGGTCACCCGGGGAGCCCCAGCATTTT
-	TRBV29-1	-	TRBJ2-7	CSFRRWEKGDEQYF	TGCAGCTTTCGCAGGTGGGAAAAGGGGGACGAGCAGTACTTC
-	TRBV11-3	-	TRBJ1-1	CASTPETARNTEAFF	TGTGCCAGCACCCCTGAGACAGCCCGGAACACTGAAGCTTTCTTT
-	TRBV11-1	many	TRBJ2-1	CASSLHIGSMVYNEQFF	TGTGCCAGCAGCTTACACATAGGGAGTATGGTCTACAATGAGCAGTTCTTC
-	TRBV2	-	TRBJ2-7	CASRLLLSYEQYF	TGTGCCAGCAGACTACTCTTATCCTACGAGCAGTACTTC
-	TRBV19	few	TRBJ1-1	CASSSQTAMNTEAFF	TGTGCCAGTAGTTCTCAGACAGCCATGAACACTGAAGCTTTCTTT
-	TRBV10-3	-	TRBJ2-2	CAIGNRANTGELFF	TGTGCCATCGGCAACAGGGCGAACACCGGGGAGCTGTTTTTT
-	TRBV7-6	-	TRBJ2-2	CASSLATDTGELFF	TGTGCCAGCAGCTTAGCAACGGACACCGGGGAGCTGTTTTTT
-	TRBV11-2	many	TRBJ1-5	CASSLDTYSNQPQHF	TGTGCCAGCAGCTTAGATACCTATAGCAATCAGCCCCAGCATTTT
-	TRBV20-1	-	TRBJ2-1	CSAAQGNEQFF	TGCAGTGCTGCACAGGGTAATGAGCAGTTCTTC
-	TRBV7-2	few	TRBJ2-2	CASSLVTGVGTGELFF	TGTGCCAGCAGCTTAGTCACGGGAGTAGGCACCGGGGAGCTGTTTTTT
-	TRBV19	-	TRBJ1-2	CASSLTGATYGYTF	TGTGCCAGTAGCCTGACAGGCGCTACCTATGGCTACACCTTC
-	TRBV28	-	TRBJ1-2	CASSPRSYGYTF	TGTGCCAGCAGTCCTAGATCGTATGGCTACACCTTC
TRBD1	TRBV28	-	TRBJ2-3	CASSSGQAVTDTQYF	TGTGCCAGCAGTTCGGGACAGGCGGTCACAGATACGCAGTATTTT
-	TRBV7-2	many	TRBJ2-1	CASSPWTDKYNEQFF	TGTGCCAGCAGTCCCTGGACGGACAAGTACAATGAGCAGTTCTTC
-	TRBV4-3	few	TRBJ2-1	CASNEQFF	TGCGCCAGCAATGAGCAGTTCTTC
TRBD1	TRBV7-2	-	TRBJ2-1	CASSLRGTGSYNEQFF	TGTGCCAGCAGCTTAAGGGGGACAGGGTCATACAATGAGCAGTTCTTC
TRBD1	TRBV7-2	many	TRBJ2-5	CASSQPRQGLLSETQYF	TGTGCCAGCAGCCAACCTCGACAGGGTCTTCTATCAGAGACCCAGTACTTC
TRBD1	TRBV6-5	-	TRBJ1-3	CASSYSQTGGNLGNTIYF	TGTGCCAGCAGTTACTCTCAGACAGGGGGTAATCTCGGAAACACCATATATTTT
-	TRBV7-2	many	TRBJ2-3	CASSLSRGWTDTQYF	TGTGCCAGCAGCTTATCCAGGGGTTGGACAGATACGCAGTATTTT
-	TRBV10-3	-	TRBJ1-1	CAISTQENTEAFF	TGTGCCATCAGTACCCAGGAGAACACTGAAGCTTTCTTT
TRBD1	TRBV10-3	few	TRBJ1-2	CAISGDREYGYTF	TGTGCCATCAGTGGTGACAGGGAGTATGGCTACACCTTC
-	TRBV7-8	few	TRBJ1-4	CASSLDEKLFF	TGTGCCAGCAGCTTAGATGAAAAACTGTTTTTT
-	TRBV9	-	TRBJ2-6	CASSVEEGNVLTF	TGTGCCAGCAGCGTAGAGGAAGGCAACGTCCTGACTTTC
TRBD2	TRBV6-1	many	TRBJ2-3	CASTGSGSTDTQYF	TGTGCCAGCACCGGTAGCGGGAGCACAGATACGCAGTATTTT
-	TRBV4-3	few	TRBJ1-3	CASSRDSLGNTIYF	TGCGCCAGCAGCCGCGACAGCCTGGGAAACACCATATATTTT
TRBD2	TRBV7-8	many	TRBJ2-2	CASSLGLASVGELFF	TGTGCCAGCAGCTTGGGACTAGCGTCCGTCGGGGAGCTGTTTTTT
-	TRBV27	few	TRBJ2-1	CASRTTTRNNEQFF	TGTGCCAGCAGGACCACTACCAGAAACAATGAGCAGTTCTTC
TRBD1	TRBV7-2	few	TRBJ2-7	CASSLPPWGQGSSYEQYF	TGTGCCAGCAGCTTACCCCCCTGGGGACAGGGGAGCTCCTACGAGCAGTACTTC
-	TRBV7-2	few	TRBJ2-4	CASSLDRGAKNIQYF	TGTGCCAGCAGCTTAGATCGGGGAGCCAAAAACATTCAGTACTTC
TRBD1	TRBV11-2	many	TRBJ1-2	CASSLGTAYGYTF	TGTGCCAGCAGCTTGGGGACAGCTTATGGCTACACCTTC
-	TRBV18	few	TRBJ2-3	CASSPSTRASDTQYF	TGTGCCAGCTCACCTTCGACTAGAGCCTCAGATACGCAGTATTTT
-	TRBV30	-	TRBJ1-3	CAWSKTRGSGNTIYF	TGTGCCTGGAGCAAAACCAGGGGCTCTGGAAACACCATATATTTT
TRBD1	TRBV6-1	few	TRBJ1-2	CASREGQIYGYTF	TGTGCCAGCAGGGAGGGACAGATCTATGGCTACACCTTC
-	TRBV20-1	-	TRBJ2-3	CSASEGSTDTQYF	TGCAGTGCTAGTGAAGGGTCCACAGATACGCAGTATTTT
-	TRBV27	-	TRBJ2-3	CASKYTDTQYF	TGTGCCAGTAAATACACAGATACGCAGTATTTT
-	TRBV7-2	many	TRBJ2-1	CASSLGAGRGHEQFF	TGTGCCAGCAGCTTAGGGGCAGGGAGGGGGCATGAGCAGTTCTTC
TRBD1	TRBV20-1	-	TRBJ1-6	CSARAAGGDSPLHF	TGCAGTGCTAGAGCGGCAGGGGGTGATTCACCCCTCCACTTT
-	TRBV15	few	TRBJ2-7	CATSLRAGENEQYF	TGTGCCACCAGCCTCCGCGCGGGCGAGAACGAGCAGTACTTC
TRBD2	TRBV9	-	TRBJ2-5	CASSRASGRVQETQYF	TGTGCCAGCTCAAGGGCTAGCGGGAGAGTCCAAGAGACCCAGTACTTC
TRBD1	TRBV29-1	once	TRBJ2-7	CSVEDRGTYEQYF	TGCAGCGTTGAGGACAGGGGGACCTACGAGCAGTACTTC
-	TRBV6-6	-	TRBJ1-5	CASIEEVGTDSNQPQHF	TGTGCCAGCATCGAAGAAGTCGGGACTGATAGCAATCAGCCCCAGCATTTT
-	TRBV3-1	-	TRBJ2-5	CASSQEARQETQYF	TGTGCCAGCAGCCAAGAGGCACGGCAAGAGACCCAGTACTTC
-	TRBV20-1	-	TRBJ1-5	CSARGSNQPQHF	TGCAGTGCTAGAGGTAGCAATCAGCCCCAGCATTTT
-	TRBV28	-	TRBJ1-4	CASQGRVEKLFF	TGTGCCAGCCAGGGAAGAGTTGAAAAACTGTTTTTT
-	TRBV29-1	-	TRBJ2-6	CSVGGAGANVLTF	TGCAGCGTTGGTGGTGCTGGGGCCAACGTCCTGACTTTC
TRBD1	TRBV7-2	-	TRBJ2-5	CASSSGQGASWETQYF	TGTGCCAGCAGCTCTGGACAGGGGGCAAGTTGGGAGACCCAGTACTTC